The 26 T cell receptor beta chains listed next were all sequenced from one sample in a study of T-cell reconstitution after alpha-beta-depleted transplantation in children. Unique molecular identifiers tagged the TCRbeta library. TCRdb called the PCR reads again in MiXCR, with one record for every CDR3 protein. Of 200,000 to 300,000 distinct CDR3 sequences listed, roughly 25% are singletons. Specimen: PBMCs, collected before TCRalphabeta/CD19-depleted stem cell transplant. These receptors came from a girl aged 2 to 10 with Fanconi anemia, due to receive a stem cell transplant.

This clonotype turned up a few times. The chain combines TRBV6-5 with TRBJ2-3; D call uncertain. The CDR3 has 17 amino acids. Germline V gives CDR1 MNHEY, CDR2 SVGAGI. V lost 0 bases to trimming and J lost 0 bases, with 13 bases between them. CDR3 in DNA: TGTGCCAGCAGTTACTCGACGAGCGTGGAAAGCACAGATACGCAGTATTTT. Residues: CASSYSTSVESTDTQYF.

The rearrangement links TRBV29-1 to TRBJ1-2; D not resolved. The CDR3 covers 11 residues. The germline V gene encodes CDR1 SQVTM and CDR2 ANQGSEA. Between the trimmed V and J ends, which lost 1 base and 8 bases, there was a span of 8 bases. As DNA, the CDR3 is TGCAGCGTTGAAGTAGGGTCCGGCTACACCTTC. The encoded protein is CSVEVGSGYTF.

V usage is TRBV2 and J usage is TRBJ2-5; D remains unclear. The CDR3 has 12 amino acids. The germline V gene encodes CDR1 SNHLY and CDR2 FYNNEI. The V and J ends lost 8 bases and 2 bases respectively, with 9 bases between them. CDR3 residues: CASGPSQETQYF. The DNA for the CDR3 is TGTGCCAGCGGACCTTCACAAGAGACCCAGTACTTC.

The chain uses TRBV6-1 and TRBJ2-3; TRBD2 matches at 8 bases. V was pared by 2 bases and J by 3 bases, with 4 bases of the junction left unmatched. The CDR3 length is 15 residues. The germline V gene encodes CDR1 MNHNS and CDR2 SASEGT. CDR3 loop: CASSEPAGVTDTQYF. DNA for the CDR3: TGTGCCAGCAGTGAACCAGCGGGGGTGACAGATACGCAGTATTTT.

The sample holds a few counts of this clonotype. The chain carries TRBV7-2 and TRBJ2-7, with unresolved D. Germline values: CDR1 SGHTA, CDR2 FQGNSA. This CDR3 has 14 residues. The ends were cut back, 3 bases at V and 0 bases at J, with 9 bases in the middle. CDR3 bases: TGTGCCAGCAGCTTGGGTCTGCTCTCCTACGAGCAGTACTTC. Translating gives CASSLGLLSYEQYF.

In its sample, this clonotype was seen many times. The chain links TRBV29-1 to TRBJ2-1; D is unresolved. The CDR3 sequence is 12 residues long. The germline V and J ends were trimmed by 4 bases and 5 bases, with 9 bases remaining between them. Germline CDR1 reads SQVTM; CDR2 reads ANQGSEA. In DNA form, the CDR3 reads TGCAGCGTTGCATACACTAACAATGAGCAGTTCTTC. As protein: CSVAYTNNEQFF.

This chain links TRBV30 with TRBJ1-1; D is possibly TRBD1 (5 bases). Trimming cost V 5 bases and J 4 bases, with 11 bases left between them. The CDR3 has 12 amino acids. The germline V gene has CDR1 GTSNPN and CDR2 SVGIG (reference sequence). CDR3 nucleotides: TGTGCCTGGGCGGGGGAAGGCACTGAAGCTTTCTTT. This gives the protein CAWAGEGTEAFF.

This clonotype was observed a few times. The chain recombines TRBV4-2 with TRBJ2-1; TRBD2 might be the D (5 bases). The germline gives CDR1 LGHNA, CDR2 YNFKEQ. The V end was cut by 0 bases, the J end by 7 bases, with 13 bases between. The CDR3 spans 15 residues. The CDR3 coding sequence is TGTGCCAGCAGCCAAGATAAGAATACGGGGAATGAGCAGTTCTTC. Translated, it gives CASSQDKNTGNEQFF.

This clonotype has a count of ten or more. J is TRBJ2-1 and V is TRBV20-1, with 7 bases that match TRBD2. V lost 1 base, J lost 4 bases, and 10 bases stayed unmatched. This CDR3 has 16 amino acids. Germline V gene data show CDR1 as DFQATT and CDR2 as SNEGSKA (reference sequence). The CDR3 here is CSARATSGVLYNEQFF. CDR3 in DNA: TGCAGTGCTAGAGCCACAAGCGGGGTCTTATACAATGAGCAGTTCTTC.

In its sample, this clonotype was seen many times. V and J are TRBV29-1 and TRBJ2-3; 10 bases are a match to TRBD1. The germline V gene encodes CDR1 SQVTM and CDR2 ANQGSEA. This CDR3 is built from 14 residues. Losses at the gene ends were 7 bases for V and 5 bases for J; bases not matched to a gene: 9. The CDR3: CSAIRDRGRDTQYF. In DNA, the CDR3 is TGCAGCGCTATCCGGGACAGGGGAAGAGATACGCAGTATTTT.

This clonotype was recorded a few times. This chain uses TRBV3-1 with TRBJ2-5; 10 nucleotides match TRBD2. Losses at the gene ends were 3 bases for V and 13 bases for J; bases not matched to a gene: 2. The V gene's germline CDR1 is LGHDT and CDR2 YNNKEL (reference sequence). The CDR3 is 11 amino acids. The CDR3 region has the DNA TGTGCCAGCAGCCAGGGACTAGCGCTGTACTTC. Amino acids: CASSQGLALYF.

This clonotype was seen repeatedly, ten times or more. The chain recombines TRBV12-3 or TRBV12-4 with TRBJ2-1; D tentatively fits TRBD1 or TRBD2 (5 bases each). The CDR3 spans 15 residues. V was shortened by 7 bases and J by 4 bases, with 17 bases between the two germline ends. The CDR3 DNA reads as TGTGCCAGCAATCAACCCCCGGGACCGTACAATGAGCAGTTCTTC. Translation: CASNQPPGPYNEQFF.

This clonotype showed up just a few times. The chain recombines TRBV20-1 with TRBJ2-5; D is ambiguous. The germline V and J ends were trimmed by 4 bases and 1 base, with 4 bases remaining between them. The length of the CDR3 is 11 residues. Germline values: CDR1 DFQATT, CDR2 SNEGSKA (reference sequence). CDR3 DNA sequence: TGCAGTGCTACGTCCCAAGAGACCCAGTACTTC. Its translation is CSATSQETQYF.

The genes are TRBV5-1 and TRBJ2-5; 7 nucleotides match TRBD1. V lost 6 bases and J lost 4; bases outside the gene matches: 18. Germline-derived CDR1 and CDR2 are SGHRS and YFSETQ. This CDR3 region has 17 residues. The CDR3 sequence is CASTPTGQNLLPETQYF. Written as DNA, the CDR3 is TGCGCCAGCACCCCGACGGGACAGAACTTGTTGCCAGAGACCCAGTACTTC.

The V call is TRBV28, the J call TRBJ2-5, with 9 bases fitting TRBD2. The CDR3 sequence is 14 residues long. CDR1 and CDR2 (germline): MDHEN, SYDVKM. V was clipped by 6 bases and J by 5 bases; unmatched bases: 7. CDR3 DNA: TGTGCCAGCAGAAATAGCGGGAGCGGGGAGACCCAGTACTTC. Translating it yields CASRNSGSGETQYF.

This clonotype was seen more than once but under ten times. The chain combines TRBV5-1 with TRBJ2-7; 7 positions match TRBD1. CDR1 SGHRS and CDR2 YFSETQ come from the germline V gene. This CDR3 spans 14 amino acids. The trim removed 4 bases at V and 5 bases at J, leaving 9 bases unmatched. The CDR3 loop reads CASSGTGVLNEQYF. In DNA, the CDR3 is TGCGCCAGCAGCGGTACAGGGGTTCTCAACGAGCAGTACTTC. Full variable domain (remainder filled in from reference TRBV5-1 and TRBJ2-7): KAGVTQTPRYLIKTRGQQVTLSCSPISGHRSVSWYQQTPGQGLQFLFEYFSETQRNKGNFPGRFSGRQFSNSRSEMNVSTLELGDSALYLCASSGTGVLNEQYFGPGTRLTVT.

This clonotype was seen repeatedly, ten times or more. This chain's CDR3 is CSVERGTPSYNEQFF. The CDR3, as DNA: TGCAGCGTTGAGAGGGGGACCCCCTCCTACAATGAGCAGTTCTTC. The gene calls are TRBV29-1 and TRBJ2-1, with D possibly matching TRBD1 (6 bases). The CDR3 runs to 15 residues. V was pared by 3 bases and J by 0 bases, with 12 bases between. CDR1 SQVTM and CDR2 ANQGSEA come from the germline V gene.

V is TRBV29-1 and J is TRBJ2-1; D is possibly TRBD1 (7 bases). V was clipped by 3 bases and J by 3 bases, with 21 bases between them. This CDR3 is 17 amino acids long. The V gene's germline CDR1 is SQVTM and CDR2 ANQGSEA. CDR3 sequence (DNA): TGCAGCGTTGACGGTTACCCGACAGGGAGGAACTACAATGAGCAGTTCTTC. This sequence encodes CSVDGYPTGRNYNEQFF.

This clonotype appeared many times. CDR3 residues: CASSQDRETQYF. For the CDR3, the DNA is TGTGCCAGCAGCCAAGATCGAGAGACCCAGTACTTC. The rearrangement uses TRBV4-2 and TRBJ2-5; D is ambiguous. Looked up from germline, CDR1 is LGHNA and CDR2 is YNFKEQ. The CDR3 sequence is 12 residues long. Trimming took off 0 bases at V and 4 bases at J, with 3 bases between the two ends.

This clonotype was detected many times. V and J are TRBV20-1 and TRBJ2-1; D remains unclear. The CDR3 length is 14 residues. Germline V gene data show CDR1 as DFQATT and CDR2 as SNEGSKA (reference sequence). The V gene lost 1 base and the J gene lost 5 bases, with 12 bases spanning the gap. The chain's CDR3 is CSARGVRSHNEQFF. CDR3 coding DNA: TGCAGTGCTAGAGGTGTGCGAAGCCACAATGAGCAGTTCTTC.

The chain links TRBV20-1 to TRBJ1-4; a possible D gene is TRBD1 (6 bases). V was cut by 3 bases and J by 7 bases, with 18 bases left in between. The length of the CDR3 is 15 residues. Germline lookup yields CDR1 DFQATT and CDR2 SNEGSKA (reference sequence). The chain's CDR3 is CSASEGGYASEKLFF. The CDR3 nucleotides are TGCAGTGCTAGCGAAGGGGGGTACGCGAGTGAAAAACTGTTTTTT.

The genes are TRBV20-1 and TRBJ2-5; TRBD2 might be the D (5 bases). The length of the CDR3 is 16 residues. Germline V gives CDR1 DFQATT, CDR2 SNEGSKA (reference sequence). With 3 bases removed from V and 5 bases from J, the gap between germline ends came to 22 bases. Here the CDR3 reads CSARRGKPLWTETQYF. CDR3 sequence (DNA): TGCAGTGCTAGGAGAGGGAAGCCCCTTTGGACGGAGACCCAGTACTTC.

At least ten counts were recorded for this clonotype. The CDR3 coding sequence is TGCAGCGTTGAGAAGGACAGCGCTGAGCAGTACTTC. Its protein product is CSVEKDSAEQYF. The chain carries TRBV29-1 and TRBJ2-7; maybe TRBD1 (6 bases). V was pared by 3 bases and J by 7 bases, with 13 bases between. CDR1 SQVTM and CDR2 ANQGSEA come from the germline V gene. This CDR3 comprises 12 residues.

This clonotype was found a few times. The rearrangement links TRBV4-1 to TRBJ2-1, with 8 bases lining up with TRBD1. This CDR3 is 14 amino acids long. J was trimmed by 4 bases and V by 3 bases; bases with no gene match: 2. CDR1 MGHRA and CDR2 YSYEKL come from the germline V gene. The chain's CDR3 is CASSHGQGYNEQFF. CDR3 bases: TGCGCCAGCAGCCATGGACAGGGATACAATGAGCAGTTCTTC.

The sample holds a few counts of this clonotype. V and J are TRBV30 and TRBJ2-2; possibly TRBD2 for D (5 bases). This CDR3 spans 14 amino acids. Germline V gene sequence: CDR1 GTSNPN, CDR2 SVGIG (reference sequence). V dropped 2 bases and J dropped 0 bases, with 7 bases sitting between them. The CDR3 sequence is CAWSHGTNTGELFF. The CDR3 coding sequence is TGTGCCTGGAGTCACGGGACGAACACCGGGGAGCTGTTTTTT. Full variable domain (remainder filled in from reference TRBV30 and TRBJ2-2): SQTIHQWPATLVQPVGSPLSLECTVEGTSNPNLYWYRQAAGRGLQLLFYSVGIGQISSEVPQNLSASRPQDRQFILSSKKLLLSDSGFYLCAWSHGTNTGELFFGEGSRLTVL.

V gene TRBV19 combines with J gene TRBJ2-5; TRBD1 is a possible D gene (5 bases). The CDR3 consists of 11 residues. Germline-derived CDR1 and CDR2 are LNHDA and SQIVND (reference sequence). Trimming pared 7 bases from V and 5 bases from J, leaving 8 bases between. CDR3 residues: CASTKGETQYF. DNA of the CDR3: TGTGCCAGTACTAAGGGGGAGACCCAGTACTTC.